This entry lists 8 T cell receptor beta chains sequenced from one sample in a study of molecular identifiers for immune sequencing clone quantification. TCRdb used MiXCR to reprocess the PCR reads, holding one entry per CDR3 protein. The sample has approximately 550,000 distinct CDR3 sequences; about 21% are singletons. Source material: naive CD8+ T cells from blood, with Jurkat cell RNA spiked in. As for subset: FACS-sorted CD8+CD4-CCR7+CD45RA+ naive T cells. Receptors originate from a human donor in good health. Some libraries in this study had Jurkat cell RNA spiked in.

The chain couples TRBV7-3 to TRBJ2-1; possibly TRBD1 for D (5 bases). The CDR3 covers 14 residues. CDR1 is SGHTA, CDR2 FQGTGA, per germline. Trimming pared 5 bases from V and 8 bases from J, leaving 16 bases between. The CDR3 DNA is TGTGCCAGCAGCCCCCAGGGTAGGTACGATGAGCAGTTCTTC. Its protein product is CASSPQGRYDEQFF.

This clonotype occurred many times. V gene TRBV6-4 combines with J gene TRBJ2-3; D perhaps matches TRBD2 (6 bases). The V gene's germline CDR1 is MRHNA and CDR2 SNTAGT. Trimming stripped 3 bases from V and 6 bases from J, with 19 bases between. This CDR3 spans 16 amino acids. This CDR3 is CASSEDVGGDEDTQYF. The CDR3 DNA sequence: TGTGCCAGCAGTGAAGATGTAGGAGGGGACGAGGATACGCAGTATTTT.

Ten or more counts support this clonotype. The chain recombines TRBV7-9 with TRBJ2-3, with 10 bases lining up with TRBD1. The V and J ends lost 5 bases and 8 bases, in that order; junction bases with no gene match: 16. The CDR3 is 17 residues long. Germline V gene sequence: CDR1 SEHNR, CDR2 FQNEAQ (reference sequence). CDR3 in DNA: TGTGCCAGCAGCGGTACCCGGGACAGGGGCGTCCCAGGTACGCAGTATTTT. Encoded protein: CASSGTRDRGVPGTQYF.

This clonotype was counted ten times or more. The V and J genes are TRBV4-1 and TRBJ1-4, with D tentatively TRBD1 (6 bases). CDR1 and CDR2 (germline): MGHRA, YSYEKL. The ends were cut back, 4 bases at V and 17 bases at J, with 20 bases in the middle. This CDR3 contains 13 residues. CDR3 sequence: CASSPPQGSPYFF. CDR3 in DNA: TGCGCCAGCAGCCCACCGCAGGGGTCACCGTACTTTTTT.

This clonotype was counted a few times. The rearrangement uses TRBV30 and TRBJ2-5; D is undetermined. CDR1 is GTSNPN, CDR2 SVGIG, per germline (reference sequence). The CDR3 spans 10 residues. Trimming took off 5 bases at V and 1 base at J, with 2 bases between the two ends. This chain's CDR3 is CAWSQETQYF. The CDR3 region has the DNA TGTGCCTGGTCCCAAGAGACCCAGTACTTC. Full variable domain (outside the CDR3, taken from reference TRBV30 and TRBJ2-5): SQTIHQWPATLVQPVGSPLSLECTVEGTSNPNLYWYRQAAGRGLQLLFYSVGIGQISSEVPQNLSASRPQDRQFILSSKKLLLSDSGFYLCAWSQETQYFGPGTRLLVL.

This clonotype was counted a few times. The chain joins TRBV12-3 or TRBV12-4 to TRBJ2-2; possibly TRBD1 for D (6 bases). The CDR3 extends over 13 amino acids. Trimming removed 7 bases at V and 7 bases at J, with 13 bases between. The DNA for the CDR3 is TGTGCCAGCACCCCCACAGGGATCGGGGAGCTGTTTTTT. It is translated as CASTPTGIGELFF.

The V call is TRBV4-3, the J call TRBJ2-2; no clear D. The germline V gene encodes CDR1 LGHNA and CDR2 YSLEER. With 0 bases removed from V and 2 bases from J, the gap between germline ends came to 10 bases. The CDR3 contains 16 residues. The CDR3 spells CASSQDSVLNTGELFF. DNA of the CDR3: TGCGCCAGCAGCCAAGATTCTGTCCTAAACACCGGGGAGCTGTTTTTT.

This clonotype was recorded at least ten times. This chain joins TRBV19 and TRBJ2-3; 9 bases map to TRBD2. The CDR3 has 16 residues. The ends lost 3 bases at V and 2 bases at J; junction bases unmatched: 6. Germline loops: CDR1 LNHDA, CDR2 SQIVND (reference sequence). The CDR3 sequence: CASSIGLAGFTDTQYF. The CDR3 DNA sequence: TGTGCCAGTAGTATTGGCCTAGCGGGGTTCACAGATACGCAGTATTTT.